The T cell receptor beta chain described here comes from a study of T cells after yellow fever vaccination. General study points: Most clones from primary vaccination were detected again post-booster (around 95% CD4, about 85% CD8).

This CDR3 spans 14 amino acids. The germline V gene has CDR1 SGHTA and CDR2 FQGNSA. The V gene end was trimmed by 4 bases and the J gene end by 5 bases; junction bases not matched to a gene: 5. TCR cDNA was made by 5'RACE template switching, adding a universal primer site and UMIs. TCRdb passed the 5' RACE reads through MiXCR, listing each CDR3 protein once. The top ten clones hold roughly 0.5% of a sample with about 260,000 distinct CDR3 sequences, about an eighth of them seen once. In the case of this clonotype: Its antigen is as yet unknown.

The receptor comes from a man aged 25-45 years who received the YFV17D yellow fever vaccine. Sequencing was performed on CD4+ T cells sorted from PBMCs, taken 45 days after the yellow fever booster vaccination. The rearrangement joins TRBV7-2 to TRBJ2-3, with 8 positions matching TRBD2. CDR3 nucleotides: TGTGCCAGCAGCTGGGATAGCGGGAAAGATACGCAGTATTTT. Translating gives CASSWDSGKDTQYF.